This TCR beta chain emerged from a study of T cell responses to AZD1222 COVID-19 vaccine. Study-wide results and caveats: Spike-specific TCR breadth rose after two AZD1222 doses, and depth rose as well. Clonal diversity may have been underestimated in mostly white British donors. Researchers report vaccine-associated CD4 TCRs spanning spike, with dominance at 160-218 and 743-854. Just a handful of AZD1222 recipients tested seropositive at baseline.

Method: immunoSEQ multiplex PCR; TCRdb's copy keeps in-frame clones and lacks some. The data show some 90,000 clones, 88% seen once. This CDR3 contains 12 residues. Germline assignment: CDR1 SEHNR and CDR2 FQNEAQ (reference sequence). V was pared by 4 bases and J by 5 bases, with 6 bases between. Worth noting for this clone: Its antigen is unknown.

The receptor was isolated from an adult in good health. Sequenced here: peripheral blood, sampled on day 0 of AZD1222 vaccination. This chain links TRBV7-9 with TRBJ1-5; TRBD1 might be the D (5 bases). The CDR3 protein is CASSSRDQPQHF. DNA for the CDR3: TGTGCCAGCAGCTCCAGGGATCAGCCCCAGCATTTT. Drawing the rest from reference TRBV7-9 and TRBJ1-5, the complete variable domain is DTGVSQNPRHKITKRGQNVTFRCDPISEHNRLYWYRQTLGQGPEFLTYFQNEAQLEKSRLLSDRFSAERPKGSFSTLEIQRTEQGDSAMYLCASSSRDQPQHFGDGTRLSIL.